Below are 5 T cell receptor beta chains sequenced from a single sample in a study of T cell responses to AZD1222 COVID-19 vaccine. Sequenced by immunoSEQ multiplex PCR; TCRdb stores in-frame clones only, minus some. The profile covers 90,000 to 130,000 clones, with roughly 87% appearing a single time and about 3% taken by the ten largest. The sequences come from peripheral blood, collected on day 0 of MenACWY control vaccination. The receptors derive from an adult in good health.

This chain links TRBV4-1 with TRBJ2-3; TRBD1 is a possible D gene (5 bases). Germline CDR1 MGHRA, CDR2 YSYEKL. CDR3 length: 16 residues. V lost 4 bases, J lost 2 bases, and 16 bases lay in between. The CDR3 is CASSRGRVESTDTQYF. CDR3 in DNA: TGCGCCAGCAGCCGTGGCAGGGTAGAGTCCACAGATACGCAGTATTTT.

The genes are TRBV10-1 and TRBJ1-5, with D tentatively TRBD1 (6 bases). This CDR3 spans 16 amino acids. V was cut by 7 bases and J by 5 bases, with 21 bases left in between. CDR1 is WNHNN, CDR2 SYGVQD, per germline (reference sequence). The CDR3: CASNFGQTVKDQPQHF. The DNA of the CDR3 is TGCGCCAGCAACTTCGGACAGACGGTTAAGGATCAGCCCCAGCATTTT.

The rearrangement uses TRBV3-1 (or the pseudogene TRBV3-2) and TRBJ2-3; the D is unclear. V lost 1 base and J lost 2, with 13 bases in between. Germline V lookup: CDR1 LGHDT, CDR2 YNNKEL (reference sequence). The CDR3 loop spans 16 amino acids. CDR3 region: CASSQGPPLSTDTQYF. CDR3 nucleotide sequence: TGTGCCAGCAGCCAAGGGCCCCCGCTCTCCACAGATACGCAGTATTTT.

CDR3 protein: CATSDLQGISGTGDNEQFF. The CDR3 DNA sequence: TGTGCCACCAGTGATTTGCAGGGGATATCTGGGACAGGAGACAATGAGCAGTTCTTC. The chain carries TRBV24-1 and TRBJ2-1; 8 bases match TRBD1. In germline, CDR1 is KGHDR, CDR2 SFDVKD. J lost 5 bases, V lost 0 bases, and 14 bases had no gene match. The length of the CDR3 is 19 residues.

This sequence joins TRBV19 and TRBJ1-2, with 7 bases that match TRBD1. The CDR3 loop spans 12 amino acids. V was pared by 6 bases and J by 7 bases, with 5 bases of the junction left unmatched. Looked up from germline, CDR1 is LNHDA and CDR2 is SQIVND (reference sequence). This CDR3 is CASSQTGAGYTF. The CDR3 bases are TGTGCCAGTAGCCAAACAGGGGCTGGCTACACCTTC. Looking up the rest from reference TRBV19 and TRBJ1-2 gives the full variable domain: DGGITQSPKYLFRKEGQNVTLSCEQNLNHDAMYWYRQDPGQGLRLIYYSQIVNDFQKGDIAEGYSVSREKKESFPLTVTSAQKNPTAFYLCASSQTGAGYTFGSGTRLTVV.